A selection of T cell receptor beta chains follows, all from one sample in a study of T cell responses to AZD1222 COVID-19 vaccine. The data were produced by immunoSEQ multiplex PCR, yet TCRdb's version contains in-frame clones alone and is incomplete. Here the sample spans some 130,000 clones, over 75% being singletons. Material: peripheral blood, obtained on day 0 of AZD1222 vaccination. The receptor source for this set is an adult in good health. Both conserved end residues are part of each CDR3. D genes are given only for firm matches. Some rows have no size entry. The others give once, few or many, or a class for an expanded clone.

J,D,size,V,CDR3,DNA
TRBJ1-1,.,.,TRBV5-4,CASGSGNTEAFF,TGTGCCAGCGGGTCTGGGAACACTGAAGCTTTCTTT
TRBJ1-1,TRBD1,.,TRBV3-1/TRBV3-2,CASSQRTGRAFF,TGTGCCAGCAGCCAACGGACAGGGAGAGCTTTCTTT
TRBJ1-5,TRBD1,.,TRBV2,CASSGTGGNQPQHF,TGTGCCAGCAGCGGGACAGGGGGAAATCAGCCCCAGCATTTT
TRBJ1-2,.,.,TRBV12-3/TRBV12-4,CASSSGYGYTF,TGTGCCAGCAGTTCTGGGTATGGCTACACCTTC
TRBJ2-4,TRBD2,.,TRBV9,CASSGGGLAGVVQYF,TGTGCCAGCAGTGGGGGAGGGCTAGCGGGAGTGGTTCAGTACTTC
TRBJ1-2,.,once,TRBV9,CASSAPGTGGYTF,TGTGCCAGCAGCGCCCCGGGGACGGGTGGCTACACCTTC
TRBJ2-3,TRBD2,.,TRBV20-1,CSASGAWGLAAPGTQYF,TGCAGTGCTAGTGGCGCCTGGGGACTAGCGGCCCCGGGTACGCAGTATTTT
TRBJ2-7,TRBD2,.,TRBV5-4,CASSLTTRSEREGRVYEQYF,TGTGCCAGCAGCCTTACTACCCGGAGCGAGCGGGAGGGCCGCGTTTACGAGCAGTACTTC
TRBJ2-1,TRBD1,.,TRBV7-9,CASEPGGKIVYEQFF,TGTGCCAGCGAGCCAGGGGGAAAGATAGTCTATGAGCAGTTCTTC
TRBJ1-6,.,.,TRBV6-1,CASSEVPASDSPLHF,TGTGCCAGCAGTGAAGTTCCAGCATCGGATTCACCCCTCCACTTT
TRBJ2-3,.,few,TRBV7-9,CASRHQGNTQYF,TGTGCCAGCAGACATCAGGGGAATACGCAGTATTTT
TRBJ2-7,.,.,TRBV5-1,CASSLAQGLTYEQYF,TGCGCCAGCAGCTTGGCTCAGGGGTTAACCTACGAGCAGTACTTC
TRBJ1-2,.,once,TRBV6-5,CASSDIYGYTF,TGTGCCAGCAGCGACATCTATGGCTACACCTTC
TRBJ1-1,.,.,TRBV6-5,CASSRTFNTEAFF,TGTGCCAGCAGTCGGACATTTAACACTGAAGCTTTCTTT
TRBJ2-7,TRBD1,.,TRBV2,CASSDGTGGWEQYF,TGTGCCAGCAGTGATGGGACAGGGGGATGGGAGCAGTACTTC
TRBJ2-2,TRBD1,.,TRBV4-2,CASSQDRGTGELFF,TGTGCCAGCAGCCAAGACAGGGGGACCGGGGAGCTGTTTTTT
TRBJ2-2,TRBD1,.,TRBV27,CASSWGTGLDTGELFF,TGTGCCAGCAGTTGGGGGACAGGCCTAGACACCGGGGAGCTGTTTTTT
TRBJ2-1,.,.,TRBV5-1,CASSLAGDEQFF,TGCGCCAGCAGCTTGGCCGGGGATGAGCAGTTCTTC
TRBJ2-7,TRBD2,.,TRBV29-1,CSVRGISGRNEQYF,TGCAGTGTCAGGGGGATTAGCGGGAGAAATGAGCAGTACTTC
TRBJ2-2,.,.,TRBV7-7,CASSSSANTGELFF,TGTGCCAGCAGCTCGAGCGCGAACACCGGGGAGCTGTTTTTT
TRBJ1-1,.,.,TRBV27,CASSFRDTTEAFF,TGTGCCAGCAGTTTCCGGGACACCACTGAAGCTTTCTTT
TRBJ2-7,.,.,TRBV9,CASSDSGSSYEQYF,TGTGCCAGCAGCGATAGCGGCAGCTCCTACGAGCAGTACTTC
TRBJ1-3,.,.,TRBV2,CASGTGTGGNTIYF,TGTGCCAGCGGGACCGGGACGGGAGGAAACACCATATATTTT
TRBJ1-5,TRBD1,once,TRBV4-1,CASSQDDGTGSYQPQHF,TGCGCCAGCAGCCAAGATGACGGGACAGGGTCCTATCAGCCCCAGCATTTT
TRBJ1-1,.,.,TRBV12-3/TRBV12-4,CASSLENTEAFF,TGTGCCAGCAGTCTGGAGAACACTGAAGCTTTCTTT
TRBJ2-1,TRBD2,.,TRBV14,CASSLRLAGVSEQFF,TGTGCCAGCAGCCTTCGACTAGCGGGAGTTTCTGAGCAGTTCTTC
TRBJ1-1,.,once,TRBV14,CASSQGRWGAFF,TGTGCCAGCAGCCAAGGGAGGTGGGGAGCTTTCTTT
TRBJ1-2,.,.,TRBV7-2,CASTSSQGYGYTF,TGTGCCAGCACTTCGTCACAGGGCTATGGCTACACCTTC
TRBJ1-1,.,.,TRBV7-2,CASSLDHPKPAFF,TGTGCCAGCAGCTTGGACCACCCCAAGCCTGCTTTCTTT
TRBJ1-2,.,.,TRBV3-1/TRBV3-2,CASSLPPYGYTF,TGTGCCAGCAGCCTGCCCCCCTATGGCTACACCTTC
TRBJ1-2,.,.,TRBV11-2,CASSSLRDGWYGYTF,TGTGCCAGCAGCTCGCTCCGGGACGGGTGGTATGGCTACACCTTC
TRBJ1-6,.,.,TRBV7-2,CASSDRGNSPLHF,TGTGCCAGCAGCGACAGAGGCAATTCACCCCTCCACTTT
TRBJ2-1,.,.,TRBV18,CASSPGRGDEQFF,TGTGCCAGCTCGCCTGGGAGGGGGGATGAGCAGTTCTTC
TRBJ1-4,.,once,TRBV5-1,CASSLGVRGGGTNEKLFF,TGCGCCAGCAGCTTGGGAGTCAGGGGAGGTGGAACTAATGAAAAACTGTTTTTT
TRBJ2-6,.,.,TRBV5-1,CASSLVRTGANVLTF,TGCGCCAGCAGCTTGGTCAGGACTGGGGCCAACGTCCTGACTTTC
TRBJ2-7,.,.,TRBV27,CASSYGDADYEQYF,TGTGCCAGCAGTTACGGAGATGCGGATTACGAGCAGTACTTC
TRBJ2-7,TRBD1,.,TRBV14,CASSQEWGTGSYEQYF,TGTGCCAGCAGCCAAGAGTGGGGGACAGGGTCGTACGAGCAGTACTTC
TRBJ2-7,.,few,TRBV4-1,CASSQIPGEQYF,TGCGCCAGCAGCCAAATCCCGGGCGAGCAGTACTTC
TRBJ2-5,TRBD2,.,TRBV6-4,CASSVDSGRGETQYF,TGTGCCAGCAGTGTTGATAGCGGGAGAGGGGAGACCCAGTACTTC
TRBJ1-3,.,.,TRBV10-1,CASSPGSGNTIYF,TGCGCCAGCAGTCCCGGGAGTGGAAACACCATATATTTT
TRBJ2-7,.,once,TRBV28,CASRQGQDEQYF,TGTGCCAGCAGACAGGGTCAGGACGAGCAGTACTTC
TRBJ1-1,.,once,TRBV7-3,CASRLRAYLAGRNTEAFF,TGTGCCAGCAGACTCCGAGCTTACTTGGCAGGGAGAAACACTGAAGCTTTCTTT
TRBJ2-4,TRBD2,.,TRBV5-4,CASSELAEGDIQYF,TGTGCCAGCAGCGAACTAGCGGAGGGGGACATTCAGTACTTC
TRBJ2-7,TRBD1,.,TRBV7-2,CASSLTGTGPYEQYF,TGTGCCAGCAGCTTAACAGGGACAGGGCCCTACGAGCAGTACTTC
TRBJ2-3,.,.,TRBV2,CASRTGADTQYF,TGTGCCAGCAGGACCGGTGCAGATACGCAGTATTTT
TRBJ2-7,.,.,TRBV5-1,CASSYLTLGAGYEQYF,TGCGCCAGCAGCTACCTAACTCTTGGTGCAGGCTACGAGCAGTACTTC
TRBJ1-1,.,.,TRBV9,CASSPRTENTEAFF,TGTGCCAGCAGCCCGCGGACAGAGAACACTGAAGCTTTCTTT
TRBJ1-3,.,.,TRBV29-1,CSHSEGPGNTIYF,TGCAGCCACAGCGAGGGGCCCGGAAACACCATATATTTT
TRBJ2-5,.,.,TRBV19,CASSLWGLGETQYF,TGTGCCAGTAGCCTTTGGGGGTTGGGGGAGACCCAGTACTTC
TRBJ1-1,.,.,TRBV5-1,CASRPGLIKDIEAFF,TGCGCCAGCAGACCAGGATTGATCAAGGACATAGAAGCTTTCTTT
TRBJ2-6,.,.,TRBV19,CASSSKDSFSGANVLTF,TGTGCCAGTAGTTCCAAGGACAGTTTCTCTGGGGCCAACGTCCTGACTTTC
TRBJ1-6,.,.,TRBV11-3,CASSYYTTSPLHF,TGTGCCAGCAGCTATTACACTACTTCACCCCTCCACTTT
TRBJ1-1,.,.,TRBV7-2,CASSLGSTSNTEAFF,TGTGCCAGCAGCTTAGGGAGCACCTCGAACACTGAAGCTTTCTTT
TRBJ1-4,TRBD1,.,TRBV5-6,CASSRGTGGADEKLFF,TGTGCCAGCAGCCGCGGGACAGGGGGCGCGGACGAAAAACTGTTTTTT
TRBJ2-1,TRBD2,.,TRBV15,CATRTGTSGSNEQFF,TGTGCCACCAGGACAGGGACTAGCGGGTCCAATGAGCAGTTCTTC
TRBJ2-7,TRBD2,.,TRBV27,CASSLTSGRPGEQYF,TGTGCCAGCAGTCTAACTAGCGGGAGACCGGGGGAGCAGTACTTC
TRBJ1-4,.,.,TRBV24-1,CATSGEGRRVEKLFF,TGTGCCACCAGTGGTGAAGGGAGGCGGGTTGAAAAACTGTTTTTT
TRBJ1-4,.,.,TRBV9,CASSVSPGTGNEKLFF,TGTGCCAGCAGCGTATCCCCCGGAACGGGTAATGAAAAACTGTTTTTT
TRBJ1-5,.,.,TRBV5-5,CASSLSPGNQPQHF,TGTGCCAGCAGCTTATCTCCGGGGAATCAGCCCCAGCATTTT
TRBJ1-2,.,.,TRBV7-2,CASSLVHDYGYTF,TGTGCCAGCAGCTTAGTTCATGACTATGGCTACACCTTC